Each of the 17 T cell receptor beta chains below was sequenced from the same sample in a study of healthy donors' naive CD4 and CD8 T cells. A linear amplification protocol produced the TCR libraries from 500 ng of total RNA. TCRdb analysed the reads with MiXCR anew, one entry per CDR3 protein. The sample has approximately 180,000 distinct CDR3 sequences; around 70% are singletons. Sequencing input: naive CD4+ and CD8+ T cells sorted from blood, pooled from several donors. These receptor sequences come from a pool of human donors in good health; the sample pools cells from several healthy donors.

J is TRBJ1-6 and V is TRBV27; TRBD1 aligns across 7 bases. CDR3 length: 17 amino acids. The ends lost 4 bases at V and 0 bases at J; junction bases unmatched: 6. Germline V gene data show CDR1 as MNHEY and CDR2 as SMNVEV (reference sequence). The DNA of the CDR3 is TGTGCCAGCAGTTCAGGGACAGAGAGCTCCTATAATTCACCCCTCCACTTT. It is translated as CASSSGTESSYNSPLHF.

CDR3 sequence reads: CASTPSGGYNEQFF. In DNA form, the CDR3 reads TGTGCCAGCACCCCTAGCGGGGGATACAATGAGCAGTTCTTC. This chain joins TRBV28 and TRBJ2-1, with 10 positions matching TRBD2. This CDR3 has 14 residues. V shed 7 bases, J shed 4 bases, and the junction held 4 bases outside the gene matches. CDR1 MDHEN and CDR2 SYDVKM come from the germline V gene.

The chain recombines TRBV29-1 with TRBJ1-6, with no clear D. This CDR3 is built from 14 residues. V was clipped by 7 bases and J by 9 bases, with 19 bases between them. Germline-derived CDR1 and CDR2 are SQVTM and ANQGSEA. CDR3 bases: TGCAGCGCCCTGGAGGGCCCAGGCAGTTCACCCCTCCACTTT. This encodes CSALEGPGSSPLHF.

The rearrangement joins TRBV29-1 to TRBJ1-1, with TRBD1 matching 7 bases. V was clipped by 4 bases and J by 9 bases; unmatched bases: 11. The CDR3 sequence is 13 residues long. CDR1 and CDR2 from the germline V gene are SQVTM and ANQGSEA. As DNA, the CDR3 is TGCAGCGTTGTTGAGGGGGCGGATTGGCAAGCTTTCTTT. Encoded protein: CSVVEGADWQAFF.

This clonotype was seen just once. J is TRBJ2-3 and V is TRBV12-3 or TRBV12-4, with unresolved D. The CDR3 spans 13 residues. Trimming took 5 bases from V and 4 from J, leaving 10 bases between them. The CDR3 bases are TGTGCCAGCAGTCGAGTATCAGCAGATACGCAGTATTTT. Translated: CASSRVSADTQYF.

This chain connects TRBV25-1 to TRBJ2-6; possibly TRBD2 for D (6 bases). Trimming took off 3 bases at V and 0 bases at J, with 15 bases between the two ends. Germline CDR1 reads MGHDK; CDR2 reads SYGVNS. The CDR3 contains 18 residues. CDR3 protein: CASSDRRDGTSGANVLTF. The CDR3 region has the DNA TGTGCCAGCAGTGACCGGAGGGACGGCACCTCTGGGGCCAACGTCCTGACTTTC.

The chain employs TRBV19 and TRBJ2-3, with D maybe TRBD1 (6 bases). This CDR3 is 13 amino acids long. The germline CDR1 and CDR2 sequences are LNHDA and SQIVND (reference sequence). Trimming stripped 8 bases from V and 3 bases from J, with 12 bases between. The CDR3 DNA is TGTGCCAGTGCAGTAGGACAGACAGATACGCAGTATTTT. Amino acids: CASAVGQTDTQYF.

The sample holds a few counts of this clonotype. The chain carries TRBV25-1 and TRBJ1-2; the D is unclear. V lost 2 bases and J lost 8, with 12 bases in between. This CDR3 spans 13 amino acids. Germline V gene sequence: CDR1 MGHDK, CDR2 SYGVNS. The CDR3 coding sequence is TGTGCCAGCAGTGAAGGGCAGGTACGGGGCTACACCTTC. Translating gives CASSEGQVRGYTF.

CDR3 DNA sequence: TGCAGCGTGAGCCACAGAAGGTACGAGCAGTACTTC. This translates into CSVSHRRYEQYF. The rearrangement joins TRBV29-1 to TRBJ2-7; D remains ambiguous. V dropped 6 bases and J dropped 4 bases, with 13 bases sitting between them. This CDR3 has 12 amino acids. Per the germline V gene, CDR1 is SQVTM and CDR2 is ANQGSEA.

This clonotype has a handful of counts. This chain uses TRBV14 with TRBJ1-5; no reliable D call. This CDR3 contains 9 residues. Looked up from germline, CDR1 is SGHDN and CDR2 is FVKESK. Trimming took off 10 bases at V and 5 bases at J, with 3 bases between the two ends. The CDR3 nucleotides are TGTGCCACCCATCAGCCCCAGCATTTT. The encoded protein is CATHQPQHF.

Only one count was recorded for this clonotype. The CDR3 DNA reads as TGTGCCAGCAGCTTGGACAGGAGCTCCTACGAGCAGTACGTC. Its translation: CASSLDRSSYEQYV. This rearrangement joins TRBV5-4 to TRBJ2-7; TRBD1 might be the D (5 bases). This CDR3 comprises 14 residues. V lost 0 bases to trimming and J lost 0 bases, with 7 bases between them. Looked up from germline, CDR1 is SGHNT and CDR2 is YYREEE (reference sequence).

The chain couples TRBV5-5 to TRBJ1-2; D is uncertain. V lost 2 bases, J lost 4 bases, and 12 bases lay in between. From germline, CDR1 is SGHKS and CDR2 YYEKEE (reference sequence). The CDR3 is 14 residues long. This CDR3 is CASSLPNLAYGYTF. The CDR3, as DNA: TGTGCCAGCAGCTTACCCAACCTCGCCTATGGCTACACCTTC. The complete variable domain, with remaining parts taken from reference TRBV5-5 and TRBJ1-2, reads DAGVTQSPTHLIKTRGQQVTLRCSPISGHKSVSWYQQVLGQGPQFIFQYYEKEERGRGNFPDRFSARQFPNYSSELNVNALLLGDSALYLCASSLPNLAYGYTFGSGTRLTVV.

The rearrangement joins TRBV5-1 to TRBJ2-7; 9 bases match TRBD2. J was trimmed by 2 bases and V by 1 base; bases with no gene match: 7. CDR1 SGHRS and CDR2 YFSETQ come from the germline V gene. The CDR3 consists of 16 residues. The CDR3 sequence: CASSLSSTSGTYEQYF. In DNA form, the CDR3 reads TGCGCCAGCAGCTTGAGTTCGACTAGCGGTACCTACGAGCAGTACTTC.

This chain connects TRBV29-1 to TRBJ1-2; D not resolved. The germline gives CDR1 SQVTM, CDR2 ANQGSEA. The CDR3 is 13 residues long. V gave up 2 bases and J gave up 8 bases, with 15 bases separating them. The CDR3 sequence is CSVETFVPEGYTF. The CDR3 nucleotides read TGCAGCGTTGAAACCTTCGTTCCCGAAGGCTACACCTTC.

This chain links TRBV29-1 with TRBJ2-5, with TRBD1 as a possible D gene (6 bases). Trimming removed 7 bases at V and 2 bases at J, with 20 bases between. CDR1 is SQVTM, CDR2 ANQGSEA, per germline. CDR3 length: 15 residues. The CDR3: CSAGWGQESQETQYF. CDR3 DNA: TGCAGCGCTGGGTGGGGACAAGAAAGTCAAGAGACCCAGTACTTC.

In this sample, this clonotype turned up a few times. The chain joins TRBV30 to TRBJ2-7; D is unresolved. V lost 2 bases and J 2 bases, leaving 16 bases between the germline ends. CDR3 size: 15 residues. Germline loops: CDR1 GTSNPN, CDR2 SVGIG (reference sequence). The CDR3 sequence is CAWSPSWVETYEQYF. For the CDR3, the DNA is TGTGCCTGGAGTCCCTCCTGGGTGGAGACCTACGAGCAGTACTTC.

The V call is TRBV4-2, the J call TRBJ2-1; 11 nucleotides line up with TRBD2. J lost 5 bases, V lost 0 bases, and 3 bases had no gene match. This CDR3 has 16 amino acids. Per germline, CDR1 LGHNA and CDR2 YNFKEQ. This CDR3 reads CASSQELAGADNEQFF. In nucleotides, the CDR3 is TGTGCCAGCAGCCAAGAACTAGCGGGGGCAGACAATGAGCAGTTCTTC.